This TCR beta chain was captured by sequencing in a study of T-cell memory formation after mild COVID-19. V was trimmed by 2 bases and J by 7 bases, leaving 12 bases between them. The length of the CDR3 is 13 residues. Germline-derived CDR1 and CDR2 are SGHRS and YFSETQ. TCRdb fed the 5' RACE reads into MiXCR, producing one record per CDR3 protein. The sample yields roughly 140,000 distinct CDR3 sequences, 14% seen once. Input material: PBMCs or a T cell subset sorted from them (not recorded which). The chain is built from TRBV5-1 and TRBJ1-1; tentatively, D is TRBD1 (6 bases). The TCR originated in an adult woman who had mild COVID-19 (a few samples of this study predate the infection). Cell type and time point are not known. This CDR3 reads CASSFSGEGEAFF. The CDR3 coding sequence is TGCGCCAGCAGCTTCTCAGGGGAGGGTGAAGCTTTCTTT.